Sequencing of this TCR beta chain was carried out in a study of T cell responses to AZD1222 COVID-19 vaccine. Study-wide findings and caveats: Donors skewed white British and female; clonal diversity was possibly underestimated.

Method: immunoSEQ multiplex PCR; TCRdb's copy keeps in-frame clones and lacks some. The profile covers roughly 120,000 clones, with roughly 90% appearing a single time and about 4.3% taken by the ten largest. The CDR3 is 15 amino acids. Trimming took off 0 bases at V and 3 bases at J, with 8 bases between the two ends. Germline V gene sequence: CDR1 LNHNV, CDR2 YYDKDF (reference sequence). Turning to this clone: As yet, its antigen is unknown.

This chain links TRBV15 with TRBJ1-4, with D possibly TRBD1 on 5 matching bases. The source of this sequence is an adult in good health. The sample here was peripheral blood, taken on day 0 of AZD1222 vaccination. CDR3 nucleotide sequence: TGTGCCACCAGCAGAGATCCGGGACCTAATGAAAAACTGTTTTTT. It specifies CATSRDPGPNEKLFF.